The present T cell receptor (beta chain) was sequenced within a study of cytomegalovirus exposure and HLA in healthy donors. Study observations and caveats: Analysis performed later found roughly 17,000 TCR beta sequences associated with HLA alleles at 0.05 false discovery rate. The authors judged a highly shared variant cluster likely a sequencing artifact.

With respect to this clone: Its cognate antigen is unknown.

CDR1 is SGDLS, CDR2 YYNGEE, per germline. This CDR3 comprises 15 residues. J was trimmed by 6 bases and V by 0 bases; bases with no gene match: 7. 13 Jbeta primers and 60 Vbeta primers were used for the PCR. Data came from immunoSEQ multiplex PCR; TCRdb stores just in-frame clones and leaves some out. The data contain roughly 170,000 clones, 70% to 85% of them singletons. The chain uses TRBV9 and TRBJ2-3, with 7 bases that match TRBD2. The sample was PBMCs. The clonotype originates from a woman aged 25-40 years in good health and CMV-seropositive. In DNA, the CDR3 is TGTGCCAGCAGCGTAGCTCCGACTAGCTCGGATACGCAGTATTTT. It is translated as CASSVAPTSSDTQYF. Using reference TRBV9 and TRBJ2-3 for the parts outside the CDR3, the full variable domain is DSGVTQTPKHLITATGQRVTLRCSPRSGDLSVYWYQQSLDQGLQFLIQYYNGEERAKGNILERFSAQQFPDLHSELNLSSLELGDSALYFCASSVAPTSSDTQYFGPGTRLTVL.